The rows below give T cell receptor beta chains drawn from one sample of a study of shared clonotypes between healthy human individuals. Measured with immunoSEQ multiplex PCR; TCRdb has only the in-frame clones, and not every one. Of millions of clones in the sample, 90% to 95% were seen once. Sequencing input: naive CD4+ T cells sorted from blood. The receptor set was obtained from a man aged 18 to 29 in good health. Each CDR3 is given with its conserved first and last residue. Each record gives: V gene, clone size, D gene, J gene, CDR3 protein, CDR3 DNA. A D gene is named only where the DNA matches it firmly. Only part of the rows carry a size: once, few, many, or a class if the clone is expanded.

v_call: TRBV29-1; clone_size: NA; d_call: TRBD2; j_call: TRBJ2-5; cdr3_aa: CSVVPQRGGQETQYF; cdr3_nt: TGCAGCGTTGTCCCGCAGCGGGGGGGCCAGGAGACCCAGTACTTC
v_call: TRBV19; clone_size: NA; d_call: NA; j_call: TRBJ2-1; cdr3_aa: CASGGNSYNEQFF; cdr3_nt: TGTGCCAGTGGGGGTAACTCCTACAATGAGCAGTTCTTC
v_call: TRBV11-3; clone_size: NA; d_call: NA; j_call: TRBJ2-3; cdr3_aa: CASSLDGSGPTDTQYF; cdr3_nt: TGTGCCAGCAGCTTAGATGGTAGCGGACCCACAGATACGCAGTATTTT
v_call: TRBV10-3; clone_size: NA; d_call: NA; j_call: TRBJ2-7; cdr3_aa: CAISAGFDEQYF; cdr3_nt: TGTGCCATCAGTGCGGGTTTCGACGAGCAGTACTTC
v_call: TRBV11-2; clone_size: NA; d_call: NA; j_call: TRBJ2-5; cdr3_aa: CASSWRRLETQYF; cdr3_nt: TGTGCCAGCAGCTGGAGGAGGCTGGAGACCCAGTACTTC
v_call: TRBV4-2; clone_size: NA; d_call: NA; j_call: TRBJ2-5; cdr3_aa: CASSQDQGFRGPQETQYF; cdr3_nt: TGTGCCAGCAGCCAAGATCAGGGCTTTAGAGGTCCGCAAGAGACCCAGTACTTC
v_call: TRBV7-9; clone_size: NA; d_call: NA; j_call: TRBJ2-1; cdr3_aa: CASSPRQYNEQFF; cdr3_nt: TGTGCCAGCAGCCCGCGACAGTACAATGAGCAGTTCTTC
v_call: TRBV6-1; clone_size: NA; d_call: NA; j_call: TRBJ1-6; cdr3_aa: CASITGHINSPLHF; cdr3_nt: TGTGCCAGCATAACGGGACACATCAATTCACCCCTCCACTTT
v_call: TRBV5-6; clone_size: once; d_call: TRBD1; j_call: TRBJ2-3; cdr3_aa: CASSSDRGLWTDTQYF; cdr3_nt: TGTGCCAGCAGCTCAGACAGGGGATTGTGGACAGATACGCAGTATTTT
v_call: TRBV5-1; clone_size: NA; d_call: TRBD2; j_call: TRBJ2-3; cdr3_aa: CASSTGTSGATVQYF; cdr3_nt: TGCGCCAGCAGCACCGGGACTAGCGGGGCTACGGTGCAGTATTTT
v_call: TRBV7-2; clone_size: NA; d_call: TRBD1; j_call: TRBJ2-6; cdr3_aa: CASSQNTGGAGANVLTF; cdr3_nt: TGTGCCAGCAGCCAAAATACAGGGGGCGCTGGGGCCAACGTCCTGACTTTC
v_call: TRBV5-4; clone_size: NA; d_call: TRBD1; j_call: TRBJ2-7; cdr3_aa: CASSQAGTGTYEQYF; cdr3_nt: TGTGCCAGCAGCCAGGCCGGGACAGGGACCTACGAGCAGTACTTC
v_call: TRBV5-1; clone_size: NA; d_call: TRBD2; j_call: TRBJ2-5; cdr3_aa: CASSISGREETQYF; cdr3_nt: TGCGCCAGCAGCATTAGCGGGAGGGAAGAGACCCAGTACTTC
v_call: TRBV5-1; clone_size: NA; d_call: TRBD1; j_call: TRBJ2-3; cdr3_aa: CASSYGTGRSTDTQYF; cdr3_nt: TGCGCCAGCAGTTATGGGACAGGGCGAAGCACAGATACGCAGTATTTT
v_call: TRBV2; clone_size: NA; d_call: NA; j_call: TRBJ1-1; cdr3_aa: CASTIYIDTEAFF; cdr3_nt: TGTGCCAGCACCATCTACATCGACACTGAAGCTTTCTTT
v_call: TRBV7-2; clone_size: NA; d_call: NA; j_call: TRBJ2-5; cdr3_aa: CASSSYRLVAETQYF; cdr3_nt: TGTGCCAGCAGCTCATATAGACTAGTAGCAGAGACCCAGTACTTC
v_call: TRBV7-2; clone_size: NA; d_call: TRBD2; j_call: TRBJ2-7; cdr3_aa: CASSLRGGTSSYEQYF; cdr3_nt: TGTGCCAGCAGCTTAAGAGGGGGGACTAGCTCCTACGAGCAGTACTTC
v_call: TRBV11-2; clone_size: few; d_call: NA; j_call: TRBJ2-5; cdr3_aa: CASSLGETQYF; cdr3_nt: TGTGCCAGCAGCTTAGGGGAGACCCAGTACTTC
v_call: TRBV7-2; clone_size: NA; d_call: TRBD2; j_call: TRBJ2-7; cdr3_aa: CASSLRTSGSYEQYF; cdr3_nt: TGTGCCAGCAGCCTACGGACTAGCGGATCCTACGAGCAGTACTTC
v_call: TRBV7-2; clone_size: NA; d_call: NA; j_call: TRBJ2-1; cdr3_aa: CASSSGVVGEQFF; cdr3_nt: TGTGCCAGCAGCTCAGGTGTAGTTGGAGAGCAGTTCTTC
v_call: TRBV2; clone_size: NA; d_call: TRBD2; j_call: TRBJ2-2; cdr3_aa: CASSRGGGTNTGELFF; cdr3_nt: TGTGCCAGCAGTCGAGGCGGGGGAACTAACACCGGGGAGCTGTTTTTT
v_call: TRBV10-2; clone_size: NA; d_call: NA; j_call: TRBJ1-5; cdr3_aa: CASSESISLQPQHF; cdr3_nt: TGCGCCAGCAGTGAGTCGATCTCACTTCAGCCCCAGCATTTT
v_call: TRBV10-3; clone_size: NA; d_call: TRBD1; j_call: TRBJ1-1; cdr3_aa: CAIGTGGFIPEAFF; cdr3_nt: TGTGCCATCGGAACAGGGGGTTTCATACCTGAAGCTTTCTTT
v_call: TRBV28; clone_size: once; d_call: NA; j_call: TRBJ2-1; cdr3_aa: CASSPSQGTSNEQFF; cdr3_nt: TGTGCCAGCAGTCCATCCCAGGGGACGAGCAATGAGCAGTTCTTC
v_call: TRBV7-2; clone_size: NA; d_call: NA; j_call: TRBJ1-5; cdr3_aa: CASSLAGGQPQHF; cdr3_nt: TGTGCCAGCAGCTTAGCGGGGGGTCAGCCCCAGCATTTT
v_call: TRBV6-5; clone_size: NA; d_call: TRBD2; j_call: TRBJ2-4; cdr3_aa: CASWEREGRNIQYF; cdr3_nt: TGTGCCAGTTGGGAGCGGGAGGGTAGAAACATTCAGTACTTC
v_call: TRBV7-2; clone_size: NA; d_call: NA; j_call: TRBJ2-7; cdr3_aa: CASSLFGSYEQYF; cdr3_nt: TGTGCCAGCAGCTTATTTGGCTCCTACGAGCAGTACTTC
v_call: TRBV28; clone_size: few; d_call: NA; j_call: TRBJ1-5; cdr3_aa: CASSFPNQPQHF; cdr3_nt: TGTGCCAGCAGTTTCCCCAATCAGCCCCAGCATTTT
v_call: TRBV29-1; clone_size: NA; d_call: TRBD1; j_call: TRBJ1-2; cdr3_aa: CSAKPQGARYYTF; cdr3_nt: TGCAGCGCGAAACCACAGGGGGCGCGATACTACACCTTC
v_call: TRBV14; clone_size: NA; d_call: TRBD1; j_call: TRBJ1-2; cdr3_aa: CASSNPDRPPTGYTF; cdr3_nt: TGTGCCAGCAGCAATCCGGACAGGCCACCGACTGGCTACACCTTC
v_call: TRBV6-4; clone_size: NA; d_call: NA; j_call: TRBJ1-1; cdr3_aa: CASSDSRPGSTEAFF; cdr3_nt: TGTGCCAGCAGTGACTCGAGACCAGGGAGCACTGAAGCTTTCTTT
v_call: TRBV7-2; clone_size: NA; d_call: NA; j_call: TRBJ2-1; cdr3_aa: CASSFTINEQFF; cdr3_nt: TGTGCCAGCAGCTTTACAATCAATGAGCAGTTCTTC
v_call: TRBV9; clone_size: once; d_call: NA; j_call: TRBJ1-1; cdr3_aa: CASSPRQVSDTEAFF; cdr3_nt: TGTGCCAGCAGCCCGAGACAGGTTTCCGACACTGAAGCTTTCTTT
v_call: TRBV6-5; clone_size: NA; d_call: NA; j_call: TRBJ1-1; cdr3_aa: CASSRGVYTEAFF; cdr3_nt: TGTGCCAGCAGTAGGGGGGTGTACACTGAAGCTTTCTTT
v_call: TRBV7-9; clone_size: NA; d_call: NA; j_call: TRBJ2-3; cdr3_aa: CASSWGDRQPDTQYF; cdr3_nt: TGTGCCAGCAGCTGGGGGGACAGACAGCCAGATACGCAGTATTTT
v_call: TRBV9; clone_size: NA; d_call: NA; j_call: TRBJ2-3; cdr3_aa: CASSPRLSADTQYF; cdr3_nt: TGTGCCAGCAGCCCGCGCCTTAGCGCAGATACGCAGTATTTT
v_call: TRBV18; clone_size: NA; d_call: TRBD1; j_call: TRBJ2-7; cdr3_aa: CASSSQGAHEQYF; cdr3_nt: TGTGCCAGCTCATCACAGGGGGCGCACGAGCAGTACTTC
v_call: TRBV7-2; clone_size: NA; d_call: NA; j_call: TRBJ2-7; cdr3_aa: CASSFSFLYEQYF; cdr3_nt: TGTGCCAGCAGCTTTTCGTTTCTCTACGAGCAGTACTTC
v_call: TRBV18; clone_size: few; d_call: NA; j_call: TRBJ2-3; cdr3_aa: CASSPIRGGTDTQYF; cdr3_nt: TGTGCCAGCTCACCAATTAGGGGCGGCACAGATACGCAGTATTTT
v_call: TRBV6-5; clone_size: NA; d_call: TRBD1; j_call: TRBJ1-2; cdr3_aa: CASSPSTGFYGYTF; cdr3_nt: TGTGCCAGCAGTCCTTCGACAGGGTTCTATGGCTACACCTTC
v_call: TRBV20-1; clone_size: NA; d_call: NA; j_call: TRBJ1-1; cdr3_aa: CSARDSYQAFF; cdr3_nt: TGCAGTGCTAGAGACTCATATCAGGCTTTCTTT
v_call: TRBV28; clone_size: once; d_call: TRBD1; j_call: TRBJ1-2; cdr3_aa: CASSLKGAYGGYTF; cdr3_nt: TGTGCCAGCAGTTTAAAGGGGGCATATGGGGGCTACACCTTC
v_call: TRBV30; clone_size: NA; d_call: NA; j_call: TRBJ1-1; cdr3_aa: CAWTEGRAEAFF; cdr3_nt: TGTGCCTGGACCGAAGGACGGGCTGAAGCTTTCTTT
v_call: TRBV6-5; clone_size: NA; d_call: NA; j_call: TRBJ1-1; cdr3_aa: CASTPPGAHEAFF; cdr3_nt: TGTGCCAGCACCCCGCCGGGAGCTCATGAAGCTTTCTTT
v_call: TRBV6-5; clone_size: NA; d_call: TRBD1; j_call: TRBJ2-5; cdr3_aa: CASSPMTGGQETQYF; cdr3_nt: TGTGCCAGCAGTCCCATGACAGGGGGACAAGAGACCCAGTACTTC
v_call: TRBV4-2; clone_size: NA; d_call: NA; j_call: TRBJ1-1; cdr3_aa: CASSQDQVVNREAFF; cdr3_nt: TGTGCCAGCAGCCAAGATCAAGTGGTTAACAGGGAAGCTTTCTTT
v_call: TRBV30; clone_size: NA; d_call: NA; j_call: TRBJ2-7; cdr3_aa: CAWSTDYEQYF; cdr3_nt: TGTGCCTGGAGCACAGACTACGAGCAGTACTTC
v_call: TRBV6-1; clone_size: once; d_call: TRBD1; j_call: TRBJ2-7; cdr3_aa: CASSKGAANSYEQYF; cdr3_nt: TGTGCCAGCAGCAAGGGGGCAGCCAACTCCTACGAGCAGTACTTC
v_call: TRBV10-3; clone_size: NA; d_call: NA; j_call: TRBJ1-2; cdr3_aa: CAISESSPGANYGYTF; cdr3_nt: TGTGCCATCAGTGAGTCAAGTCCAGGGGCTAACTATGGCTACACCTTC
v_call: TRBV7-2; clone_size: NA; d_call: NA; j_call: TRBJ2-7; cdr3_aa: CASSLAFGIYEQYF; cdr3_nt: TGTGCCAGCAGCTTAGCGTTTGGGATCTACGAGCAGTACTTC
v_call: TRBV28; clone_size: NA; d_call: NA; j_call: TRBJ2-3; cdr3_aa: CASSLKTSRSTDTQYF; cdr3_nt: TGTGCCAGCAGTTTAAAGACCAGCCGAAGCACAGATACGCAGTATTTT
v_call: TRBV7-2; clone_size: NA; d_call: NA; j_call: TRBJ1-6; cdr3_aa: CASSLDRYNNSPLHF; cdr3_nt: TGTGCCAGCAGCTTAGATCGGTATAATAATTCACCCCTCCACTTT
v_call: TRBV7-9; clone_size: NA; d_call: NA; j_call: TRBJ2-7; cdr3_aa: CASSLVVSQSTYEQYF; cdr3_nt: TGTGCCAGCAGCTTAGTCGTTTCTCAGAGCACCTACGAGCAGTACTTC
v_call: TRBV28; clone_size: NA; d_call: NA; j_call: TRBJ1-2; cdr3_aa: CASTVSANYGYTF; cdr3_nt: TGTGCCAGCACTGTCAGCGCTAACTATGGCTACACCTTC
v_call: TRBV30; clone_size: NA; d_call: NA; j_call: TRBJ2-7; cdr3_aa: CAWSRLWVKDEQYF; cdr3_nt: TGTGCCTGGAGCCGACTGTGGGTTAAGGACGAGCAGTACTTC
v_call: TRBV29-1; clone_size: NA; d_call: NA; j_call: TRBJ1-1; cdr3_aa: CSVQAGSDTEAFF; cdr3_nt: TGCAGCGTTCAGGCAGGGTCGGACACTGAAGCTTTCTTT
v_call: TRBV27; clone_size: NA; d_call: NA; j_call: TRBJ2-3; cdr3_aa: CASRQTGHTQYF; cdr3_nt: TGTGCCAGCAGACAGACCGGGCATACGCAGTATTTT
v_call: TRBV25-1; clone_size: NA; d_call: TRBD1; j_call: TRBJ1-2; cdr3_aa: CASSRGTMGGYTF; cdr3_nt: TGTGCCAGCAGCAGGGGGACGATGGGGGGCTACACCTTC